These 23 T cell receptor beta chains came from one sample sequenced in a study of CD8+ T cells in alopecia areata. The authors extracted RNA and reverse transcribed it into cDNA as the sequencing template. Assay: immunoSEQ multiplex PCR; the TCRdb copy retains only in-frame clones and omits some. The data show over 150,000 clones, with roughly three fifths seen just once and around 3% held by the top ten. The treatment is: oral pan-JAK inhibitor, 5-10 mg twice daily. The source was CD4+ T cells sorted from blood, collected at week 4, from a patient treated with tofacitinib. The origin of the receptors is a human donor with alopecia areata.

CDR3 nucleotides: TGTGCCAGCAGTGAGTCCCCATACACCGGGGAGCTGTTTTTT. It translates to CASSESPYTGELFF. The genes are TRBV2 and TRBJ2-2; D uncertain. The germline V gene encodes CDR1 SNHLY and CDR2 FYNNEI. This CDR3 is 14 amino acids long. V lost 3 bases and J 3 bases, leaving 8 bases between the germline ends.

In this sample, this clone turned up a few times. The rearrangement uses TRBV19 and TRBJ2-7; unclear D gene. Trimming took 5 bases from V and 9 from J, leaving 17 bases between them. The CDR3 totals 13 residues. Looked up from germline, CDR1 is LNHDA and CDR2 is SQIVND (reference sequence). The CDR3 protein is CASSPHPESRQYF. CDR3 sequence (DNA): TGTGCCAGTAGTCCACACCCAGAGAGCCGGCAGTACTTC. Together with reference TRBV19 and TRBJ2-7, the CDR3 gives the full variable domain: DGGITQSPKYLFRKEGQNVTLSCEQNLNHDAMYWYRQDPGQGLRLIYYSQIVNDFQKGDIAEGYSVSREKKESFPLTVTSAQKNPTAFYLCASSPHPESRQYFGPGTRLTVT.

A few counts support this clone. The chain links TRBV29-1 to TRBJ1-1; D remains ambiguous. CDR3 length: 13 residues. CDR1 is SQVTM, CDR2 ANQGSEA, per germline. Trimming pared 6 bases from V and 0 bases from J, leaving 11 bases between. CDR3 in DNA: TGCAGCGTCCATAACCTCATGAACACTGAAGCTTTCTTT. Amino acids: CSVHNLMNTEAFF.

CDR3 sequence reads: CSAYRAETQYF. The CDR3 DNA sequence: TGCAGCGCATATAGAGCCGAGACCCAGTACTTC. The chain couples TRBV29-1 to TRBJ2-5; no clear D gene. The CDR3 consists of 11 residues. Germline V lookup: CDR1 SQVTM, CDR2 ANQGSEA. V was trimmed by 7 bases and J by 5 bases, leaving 11 bases between them.

This clone was counted once. The chain carries TRBV4-2 and TRBJ1-1, with a weak D call TRBD1 (5 bases). The length of the CDR3 is 15 residues. Trimming left V 1 base short and J 1 base short, with 10 bases between. Germline CDR1 reads LGHNA; CDR2 reads YNFKEQ. The CDR3 loop reads CASSQGIGANTEAFF. The CDR3 nucleotides read TGTGCCAGCAGCCAAGGTATAGGGGCGAACACTGAAGCTTTCTTT.

This clone occurred a few times. J is TRBJ1-4 and V is TRBV6-6, with D unresolved. Trimming took off 8 bases at V and 8 bases at J, with 9 bases between the two ends. The CDR3 runs to 11 residues. Per the germline V gene, CDR1 is MNHNY and CDR2 is SVGAGI (reference sequence). CDR3 in DNA: TGTGCCAGCCAGACGAGGGAAAAACTGTTTTTT. This gives the protein CASQTREKLFF.

The CDR3 here is CAWRSGPMVYSPLHF. The CDR3 DNA reads TGTGCCTGGAGATCCGGCCCAATGGTCTATTCACCCCTCCACTTT. The chain links TRBV30 to TRBJ1-6; D not resolved. The CDR3 covers 15 residues. With 3 bases removed from V and 8 bases from J, the gap between germline ends came to 17 bases. The germline V gene has CDR1 GTSNPN and CDR2 SVGIG (reference sequence). Drawing the rest from reference TRBV30 and TRBJ1-6, the complete variable domain is SQTIHQWPATLVQPVGSPLSLECTVEGTSNPNLYWYRQAAGRGLQLLFYSVGIGQISSEVPQNLSASRPQDRQFILSSKKLLLSDSGFYLCAWRSGPMVYSPLHFGNGTRLTVT.

The chain joins TRBV29-1 to TRBJ2-5; no definite D call. CDR3 length: 12 amino acids. The V gene's germline CDR1 is SQVTM and CDR2 ANQGSEA. With 0 bases removed from V and 13 bases from J, the gap between germline ends came to 15 bases. In DNA form, the CDR3 reads TGCAGCGTTGAAGATACAGAACCGCGTGGGTACTTC. This encodes CSVEDTEPRGYF.

The CDR3 loop reads CSVGVGAVQETQYF. The CDR3 region has the DNA TGCAGCGTTGGAGTAGGGGCCGTCCAAGAGACCCAGTACTTC. The gene calls are TRBV29-1 and TRBJ2-5; tentative D call: TRBD1 (5 bases). V gave up 4 bases and J gave up 1 base, with 13 bases separating them. Per the germline V gene, CDR1 is SQVTM and CDR2 is ANQGSEA. The CDR3 length is 14 residues.

This chain links TRBV29-1 with TRBJ2-3; TRBD1 matches at 7 bases. The CDR3 runs 16 residues. Per germline, CDR1 SQVTM and CDR2 ANQGSEA. V shed 1 base, J shed 0 bases, and the junction held 7 bases outside the gene matches. CDR3 protein: CSVEVATTGSTDTQYF. The CDR3 DNA reads as TGCAGCGTTGAAGTCGCCACGACAGGGAGCACAGATACGCAGTATTTT.

The chain has TRBV7-9 and TRBJ1-2, with TRBD1 matching 7 bases. Germline V CDR1 and CDR2: SEHNR, FQNEAQ (reference sequence). V was clipped by 5 bases and J by 8 bases; unmatched bases: 11. The CDR3 length is 14 residues. CDR3 coding DNA: TGTGCCAGCAGCCCAAACAGGGGTGCGATGGGCTACACCTTC. It specifies CASSPNRGAMGYTF.

This chain joins TRBV30 and TRBJ1-2; D not certain. This CDR3 has 13 amino acids. Trimming left V 2 bases short and J 6 bases short, with 13 bases between. Germline CDR1 and CDR2: GTSNPN and SVGIG (reference sequence). DNA for the CDR3: TGTGCCTGGAGTCAGGAGGGAACCGATGGCTACACCTTC. Amino acids: CAWSQEGTDGYTF.

CDR3 loop: CASSRSRGYSPLHF. The CDR3 bases are TGTGCCAGCAGCCGCAGCCGCGGGTATTCACCCCTCCACTTT. This chain uses TRBV13 with TRBJ1-6; no firm D call. The CDR3 runs to 14 residues. Germline V CDR1 and CDR2: PRHDT, FYEKMQ (reference sequence). V was pared by 5 bases and J by 8 bases, with 13 bases between.

The rearrangement uses TRBV29-1 and TRBJ2-5; D is perhaps TRBD2 (5 bases). Germline lookup yields CDR1 SQVTM and CDR2 ANQGSEA. The CDR3 is 11 amino acids. The CDR3 reads CSLGGPETQYF. CDR3 nucleotides: TGCAGTCTGGGCGGGCCAGAGACCCAGTACTTC. The full variable domain, rest sourced from reference TRBV29-1 and TRBJ2-5, is SAVISQKPSRDICQRGTSLTIQCQVDSQVTMMFWYRQQPGQSLTLIATANQGSEATYESGFVIDKFPISRPNLTFSTLTVSNMSPEDSSIYLCSLGGPETQYFGPGTRLLVL.

The V call is TRBV2, the J call TRBJ1-1; 7 bases align to TRBD1. Losses at the gene ends were 4 bases for V and 0 bases for J; bases not matched to a gene: 5. Germline-derived CDR1 and CDR2 are SNHLY and FYNNEI. CDR3 length equals 15 residues. CDR3 residues: CASSGQGTMNTEAFF. CDR3 nucleotides: TGTGCCAGCAGTGGACAGGGTACGATGAACACTGAAGCTTTCTTT.

This chain connects TRBV2 to TRBJ2-3; tentatively, D is TRBD2 (6 bases). The CDR3 is 14 residues long. CDR1 and CDR2 (germline): SNHLY, FYNNEI. The V and J ends lost 7 bases and 2 bases respectively, with 13 bases between them. The CDR3 coding sequence is TGTGCCAGCAACCTAGGACTAACCACAGATACGCAGTATTTT. Translated: CASNLGLTTDTQYF.

V usage is TRBV30 and J usage is TRBJ1-2, with TRBD1 identical over 7 bases. The V gene's germline CDR1 is GTSNPN and CDR2 SVGIG (reference sequence). The V and J ends lost 2 bases and 4 bases, in that order; junction bases with no gene match: 7. This CDR3 comprises 14 residues. The CDR3 region has the DNA TGTGCCTGGAGTCCGACAGGGCATCTCTATGGCTACACCTTC. It translates to CAWSPTGHLYGYTF.

V usage is TRBV7-2 and J usage is TRBJ2-3, with D perhaps TRBD1 (6 bases). V was clipped by 8 bases and J by 6 bases, with 9 bases between them. Germline CDR1 is SGHTA and CDR2 is FQGNSA. There are 11 residues in the CDR3. Written as DNA, the CDR3 is TGTGCCAGCGGCCAGGGGGATACGCAGTATTTT. Residues: CASGQGDTQYF.

This clone was counted a few times. CDR3 in amino acids: CASSMGDYLGYTF. The CDR3 DNA is TGTGCCAGTAGTATGGGGGACTACCTAGGCTACACCTTC. This chain joins TRBV19 and TRBJ1-2; possible D gene TRBD1, 5 bases. V shed 3 bases and J shed 8 bases, with 13 bases lying between them. Germline lookup yields CDR1 LNHDA and CDR2 SQIVND (reference sequence). The CDR3 has 13 amino acids.

The chain uses TRBV18 and TRBJ1-5, with a weak D call TRBD1 (6 bases). Germline values: CDR1 KGHSH, CDR2 LQKENI. V was shortened by 1 base and J by 7 bases, with 14 bases between the two germline ends. The CDR3 consists of 15 residues. The CDR3 spells CASSPQTGMEQPQHF. The CDR3 DNA sequence: TGTGCCAGCTCACCACAAACAGGGATGGAACAGCCCCAGCATTTT.

The V gene is TRBV29-1, the J gene TRBJ1-2; possibly TRBD1 for D (5 bases). CDR1 and CDR2 (germline): SQVTM, ANQGSEA. The CDR3 extends over 14 amino acids. V was pared by 6 bases and J by 4 bases, with 18 bases between. The CDR3, as DNA: TGCAGCGTCGAGAAGTCAGGGAGGACCTATGGCTACACCTTC. Residues: CSVEKSGRTYGYTF.

This clone was seen a few times. V gene TRBV5-1 combines with J gene TRBJ2-7, with 8 nucleotides matching TRBD1. The CDR3 has 14 amino acids. The V segment lost 4 bases and the J segment 7 bases; nucleotides outside the gene matches: 10. Germline V lookup: CDR1 SGHRS, CDR2 YFSETQ. The chain's CDR3 is CASSLGTGEGEQYF. CDR3 DNA: TGCGCCAGCAGCCTCGGGACAGGAGAGGGAGAGCAGTACTTC.

The chain joins TRBV18 to TRBJ2-3; D possibly uses TRBD1 or TRBD2 (5 bases each). V was pared by 6 bases and J by 1 base, with 11 bases between. This CDR3 has 14 amino acids. The germline V gene encodes CDR1 KGHSH and CDR2 LQKENI. CDR3 DNA sequence: TGTGCCAGCTCGGGACCCGGCGGCACAGATACGCAGTATTTT. The encoded protein is CASSGPGGTDTQYF.